These 25 T cell receptor beta chains were all obtained from the same sample, sequenced in a study of shared clonotypes between healthy human individuals. TCRdb's copy holds only in-frame clones and misses some; the assay was immunoSEQ multiplex PCR. The sample contains around 1.6 million clones, 98% of which appear only once. The material sequenced was naive CD4+ T cells sorted from blood. Subset of the sample: CD45RA+ positively selected. These receptors originate from a man under 40 in good health.

The chain combines TRBV25-1 with TRBJ2-7; unclear D gene. Trimming took 4 bases from V and 3 from J, leaving 10 bases between them. Germline CDR1 and CDR2: MGHDK and SYGVNS. The CDR3 contains 13 residues. In DNA, the CDR3 is TGTGCCAGCAGTGTCAATCAAAACTACGAGCAGTACTTC. Translation gives CASSVNQNYEQYF.

The J gene is TRBJ2-7, the V gene TRBV5-5, with TRBD1 matching over 8 bases. Per the germline V gene, CDR1 is SGHKS and CDR2 is YYEKEE (reference sequence). V trimming: 4 bases; J trimming: 0 bases; junction bases outside the gene matches: 6. The CDR3 loop spans 15 amino acids. As DNA, the CDR3 is TGTGCCAGCAGCCCGAGGACAGGGAGCTCCTACGAGCAGTACTTC. Its translation: CASSPRTGSSYEQYF.

The genes are TRBV6-1 and TRBJ2-1; TRBD2 matches at 14 bases. V lost 9 bases, J lost 8 bases, and 3 bases stayed unmatched. Germline assignment: CDR1 MNHNS and CDR2 SASEGT. The length of the CDR3 is 13 residues. The CDR3 DNA reads as TGTGCCAGTCGACTAGCGGGAGGGGATGAGCAGTTCTTC. It encodes CASRLAGGDEQFF.

The rearrangement uses TRBV10-1 and TRBJ2-1, with 10 bases lining up with TRBD2. The CDR3 contains 16 residues. J gave up 3 bases and V 4 bases, and 6 bases lay outside the gene matches. Germline-derived CDR1 and CDR2 are WNHNN and SYGVQD (reference sequence). CDR3 in DNA: TGCGCCAGCAGTGTGGTACTAGCGGGATTCTACAATGAGCAGTTCTTC. It encodes CASSVVLAGFYNEQFF.

J is TRBJ1-2 and V is TRBV30; weak D call: TRBD1 (6 bases). CDR1 GTSNPN and CDR2 SVGIG come from the germline V gene (reference sequence). V was pared by 4 bases and J by 8 bases, with 14 bases between. This CDR3 spans 12 amino acids. CDR3 nucleotide sequence: TGTGCCTGGAAAAGTCGTGGGGGCGGCTACACCTTC. It specifies CAWKSRGGGYTF.

This clone was found once. The J gene is TRBJ2-1, the V gene TRBV2; 13 bases map to TRBD2. Per germline, CDR1 SNHLY and CDR2 FYNNEI. The trim removed 8 bases at V and 4 bases at J, leaving 14 bases unmatched. The CDR3 extends over 18 amino acids. CDR3 residues: CASCTPGLAGTTYNEQFF. In nucleotides, the CDR3 is TGTGCCAGCTGTACCCCGGGACTAGCGGGGACCACGTACAATGAGCAGTTCTTC.

This chain uses TRBV9 with TRBJ2-7, with D possibly TRBD2 on 6 matching bases. Between the trimmed V and J ends, which lost 4 bases and 1 base, there was a span of 12 bases. The CDR3 is made up of 14 amino acids. CDR1 and CDR2 from the germline V gene are SGDLS and YYNGEE. The CDR3 DNA sequence: TGTGCCAGCAGCCCCCACGGAGGGTCCTACGAGCAGTACTTC. It codes for CASSPHGGSYEQYF.

This chain joins TRBV18 and TRBJ2-3; the D is unclear. The V end was cut by 2 bases, the J end by 4 bases, with 16 bases between. Germline values: CDR1 KGHSH, CDR2 LQKENI. CDR3 length equals 16 residues. The CDR3 nucleotides read TGTGCCAGCTCACCAGACTTGCAAATTGGGGCAGATACGCAGTATTTT. Translation gives CASSPDLQIGADTQYF.

The V and J genes are TRBV28 and TRBJ1-5; perhaps TRBD1 as D (6 bases). Germline V gene lookup returns CDR1 MDHEN and CDR2 SYDVKM. V lost 2 bases and J 7 bases, leaving 12 bases between the germline ends. The CDR3 is 14 amino acids. In DNA, the CDR3 is TGTGCCAGCAGTTTAACTGGGGGCCGGCAGCCCCAGCATTTT. Its protein is CASSLTGGRQPQHF.

CDR3 sequence reads: CASSGGFRGTNEKLFF. Written as DNA, the CDR3 is TGCGCCAGCAGCGGAGGTTTCAGGGGGACCAATGAAAAACTGTTTTTT. The V call is TRBV10-2, the J call TRBJ1-4; 7 nucleotides match TRBD1. J lost 5 bases, V lost 6 bases, and 12 bases had no gene match. This CDR3 has 16 residues. Germline CDR1 and CDR2: WSHSY and SAAADI.

The CDR3, as DNA: TGTGCCAGCAGTGAAGGCCCTGTGATCTACGAGCAGTACTTC. Residues: CASSEGPVIYEQYF. This chain joins TRBV6-1 and TRBJ2-7; no clear D gene. This CDR3 has 14 amino acids. V lost 1 base and J 3 bases, leaving 10 bases between the germline ends. The germline V gene encodes CDR1 MNHNS and CDR2 SASEGT.

V and J are TRBV2 and TRBJ2-6; 7 bases agree with TRBD1. CDR1 is SNHLY, CDR2 FYNNEI, per germline. V was pared by 8 bases and J by 0 bases, with 4 bases of the junction left unmatched. This CDR3 is built from 15 residues. The CDR3 DNA reads as TGTGCCAGCTTGGGACAGTACTCTGGGGCCAACGTCCTGACTTTC. Translated: CASLGQYSGANVLTF.

V gene TRBV6-5 combines with J gene TRBJ2-3; no reliable D call. CDR3 length equals 15 residues. From germline, CDR1 is MNHEY and CDR2 SVGAGI. Trimming stripped 7 bases from V and 2 bases from J, with 16 bases between. CDR3 coding DNA: TGTGCCAGCACCTCGGCGGTCAGCAACACAGATACGCAGTATTTT. It yields the protein CASTSAVSNTDTQYF.

This sequence joins TRBV5-1 and TRBJ1-4, with D possibly matching TRBD1 (5 bases). The V end lost 7 bases, the J end lost 3 bases, and 13 bases lay between the germline ends. This CDR3 region has 14 residues. Germline V CDR1 and CDR2: SGHRS, YFSETQ. This CDR3 is CASGWGSPNEKLFF. The DNA for the CDR3 is TGCGCCAGCGGTTGGGGGTCGCCTAATGAAAAACTGTTTTTT.

CDR3 sequence reads: CASSLALTAHGYTF. The DNA for the CDR3 is TGTGCCAGCAGCTTAGCGCTGACGGCCCATGGCTACACCTTC. The rearrangement uses TRBV7-8 and TRBJ1-2; D is ambiguous. The CDR3 covers 14 residues. V gave up 0 bases and J gave up 6 bases, with 11 bases separating them. CDR1 and CDR2 from the germline V gene are SGHVS and FQNEAQ. The whole variable domain, remainder taken from reference TRBV7-8 and TRBJ1-2, is GAGVSQSPRYKVAKRGQDVALRCDPISGHVSLFWYQQALGQGPEFLTYFQNEAQLDKSGLPSDRFFAERPEGSVSTLKIQRTQQEDSAVYLCASSLALTAHGYTFGSGTRLTVV.

This chain uses TRBV5-4 with TRBJ1-2; D perhaps matches TRBD1 (6 bases). Germline V gene data show CDR1 as SGHNT and CDR2 as YYREEE (reference sequence). With 4 bases removed from V and 2 bases from J, the gap between germline ends came to 9 bases. CDR3 size: 13 residues. The CDR3 DNA is TGTGCCAGCAGCGTAGACAGGAACTATGGCTACACCTTC. It codes for CASSVDRNYGYTF.

The chain couples TRBV9 to TRBJ2-2; D remains ambiguous. The CDR3 totals 13 residues. V was shortened by 4 bases and J by 5 bases, with 9 bases between the two germline ends. Germline V gives CDR1 SGDLS, CDR2 YYNGEE. The CDR3 DNA reads TGTGCCAGCAGCCTAGGATTAACCGGGGAGCTGTTTTTT. Translation: CASSLGLTGELFF.

This clone has a single count. Other DNA sequences in the sample encode the same CDR3. V and J are TRBV5-1 and TRBJ2-4; D is undetermined. The CDR3 is made up of 14 amino acids. CDR1 is SGHRS, CDR2 YFSETQ, per germline. V was pared by 0 bases and J by 0 bases, with 4 bases between. CDR3 sequence (DNA): TGCGCCAGCAGCTTGGGACTAGCCAAAAACATTCAGTACTTC. This translates into CASSLGLAKNIQYF.

The gene calls are TRBV7-3 and TRBJ2-1; a weak D match, TRBD1 (5 bases). V was clipped by 2 bases and J by 2 bases, with 7 bases between them. The CDR3 totals 14 residues. The germline CDR1 and CDR2 sequences are SGHTA and FQGTGA. CDR3 sequence reads: CASSLRRAYNEQFF. The CDR3 DNA sequence: TGTGCCAGCAGCTTACGCAGGGCCTACAATGAGCAGTTCTTC.

The chain is built from TRBV5-1 and TRBJ2-3, with 7 bases aligning to TRBD1. The junction had 6 bases not matched to a gene; V was cut back by 0 bases and J by 5 bases. The germline CDR1 and CDR2 sequences are SGHRS and YFSETQ. This CDR3 is 15 amino acids long. The CDR3, as DNA: TGCGCCAGCAGCTTGGGTACAGGGGACCGAGATACGCAGTATTTT. This gives the protein CASSLGTGDRDTQYF.

This rearrangement joins TRBV7-9 to TRBJ2-7, with 11 positions matching TRBD2. Germline-derived CDR1 and CDR2 are SEHNR and FQNEAQ (reference sequence). The V and J ends lost 4 bases and 4 bases, in that order; junction bases with no gene match: 9. The CDR3 consists of 16 residues. CDR3 coding DNA: TGTGCCAGCAGCTCACATAGCGGGAGGGCCGTATACGAGCAGTACTTC. The encoded protein is CASSSHSGRAVYEQYF.

With respect to this clone: This sample includes further DNA sequences coding for the same CDR3. The gene calls are TRBV5-1 and TRBJ2-5; D unresolved. The germline V and J ends were trimmed by 4 bases and 2 bases, with 3 bases remaining between them. The length of the CDR3 is 11 residues. Germline assignment: CDR1 SGHRS and CDR2 YFSETQ. The CDR3 region has the DNA TGCGCCAGCAGCGGACAAGAGACCCAGTACTTC. Its protein is CASSGQETQYF.

The chain carries TRBV5-1 and TRBJ2-7, with unresolved D. Germline-derived CDR1 and CDR2 are SGHRS and YFSETQ. Trimming cost V 5 bases and J 2 bases, with 14 bases left between them. CDR3 length equals 14 residues. This chain's CDR3 is CASRVGSGTYEQYF. CDR3 nucleotide sequence: TGCGCCAGCAGAGTGGGGTCCGGAACCTACGAGCAGTACTTC.

The rearrangement uses TRBV11-3 and TRBJ2-5; D call uncertain. V lost 1 base and J lost 1, with 7 bases in between. Looked up from germline, CDR1 is SGHNT and CDR2 is YENEEA. CDR3 length: 14 amino acids. The CDR3 sequence is CASSLGPSQETQYF. As DNA, the CDR3 is TGTGCCAGCAGCTTAGGCCCGAGCCAAGAGACCCAGTACTTC.

The chain links TRBV15 to TRBJ1-1; possible D gene TRBD1, 5 bases. The CDR3 extends over 16 amino acids. Germline V CDR1 and CDR2: LNHNV, YYDKDF (reference sequence). V was clipped by 5 bases and J by 1 base, with 17 bases between them. The CDR3 DNA reads TGTGCCACCAGCGGCCGAGCAGGGCCCCCGAACACTGAAGCTTTCTTT. This sequence encodes CATSGRAGPPNTEAFF.